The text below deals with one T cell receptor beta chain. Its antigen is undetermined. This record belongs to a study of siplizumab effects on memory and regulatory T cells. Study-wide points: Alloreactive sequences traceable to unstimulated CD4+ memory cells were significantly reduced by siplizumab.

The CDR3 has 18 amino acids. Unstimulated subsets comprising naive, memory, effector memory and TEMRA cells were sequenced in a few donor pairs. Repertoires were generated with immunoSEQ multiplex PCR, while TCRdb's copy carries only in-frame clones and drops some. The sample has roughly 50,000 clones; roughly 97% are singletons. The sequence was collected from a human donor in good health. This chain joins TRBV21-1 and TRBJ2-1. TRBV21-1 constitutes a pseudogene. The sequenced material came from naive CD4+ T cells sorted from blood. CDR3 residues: CASNSAAPTAYSYNEQFF. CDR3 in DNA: TGTGCCAGCAATTCCGCCGCACCGACCGCCTACTCCTACAATGAGCAGTTCTTC.